A single sample gave rise to the 22 T cell receptor beta chains below, sequenced in a study of cytomegalovirus exposure and HLA in healthy donors. Here immunoSEQ multiplex PCR was the method, and the copy in TCRdb shows in-frame clones only, minus some. This sample yields 150,000 to 200,000 clones, of which approximately 96% are seen a single time; approximately 1% belongs to the top ten. Sequenced material: PBMCs. The receptors derive from a woman under 30 in good health and CMV-seronegative.

This clone is a singleton in its sample. The J gene is TRBJ2-3, the V gene TRBV29-1, with TRBD2 identical over 10 bases. Germline-derived CDR1 and CDR2 are SQVTM and ANQGSEA. Trimming removed 8 bases from V and 1 base from J; junction bases left unmatched: 6. The CDR3 totals 14 residues. CDR3 loop: CSSPSGGGTDTQYF. CDR3 DNA sequence: TGCAGCTCCCCTAGCGGGGGCGGCACAGATACGCAGTATTTT.

V usage is TRBV5-8 and J usage is TRBJ1-2, with 8 bases matching TRBD1. The CDR3 has 14 residues. V lost 6 bases, J lost 8 bases, and 12 bases stayed unmatched. Germline lookup yields CDR1 SGHTS and CDR2 YDEGEE. In nucleotides, the CDR3 is TGTGCCAGCACCCCGGACAGGGCCCAGCGAGGCTACACCTTC. It yields the protein CASTPDRAQRGYTF.

The rearrangement uses TRBV11-2 and TRBJ2-5, with a weak D call TRBD2 (6 bases). This CDR3 contains 14 residues. Germline V gene sequence: CDR1 SGHAT, CDR2 FQNNGV. The V and J ends lost 5 bases and 7 bases respectively, with 17 bases between them. The CDR3 nucleotides are TGTGCCAGCAGCAAAGGGGCCCTCGGGGGGACCCAGTACTTC. Its translation: CASSKGALGGTQYF.

V gene TRBV27 combines with J gene TRBJ1-5; a possible D gene is TRBD1 (6 bases). The V gene lost 5 bases and the J gene lost 7 bases, with 15 bases spanning the gap. Germline V gene lookup returns CDR1 MNHEY and CDR2 SMNVEV (reference sequence). The CDR3 has 14 amino acids. CDR3 sequence reads: CASSQQGTQQPQHF. CDR3 in DNA: TGTGCCAGCAGTCAACAGGGAACCCAACAGCCCCAGCATTTT.

J is TRBJ2-7 and V is TRBV30; TRBD1 might be the D (5 bases). Germline loops: CDR1 GTSNPN, CDR2 SVGIG (reference sequence). This CDR3 has 16 amino acids. Trimming pared 3 bases from V and 2 bases from J, leaving 20 bases between. CDR3 nucleotide sequence: TGTGCCTGGAGCCTAGGGTTTGCAGGGAATCCCTACGAGCAGTACTTC. It encodes CAWSLGFAGNPYEQYF.

The rearrangement links TRBV5-4 to TRBJ2-2; 9 bases are shared with TRBD1. Unmatched junction bases numbered 8, after V lost 4 bases and J lost 4 bases. This CDR3 spans 16 amino acids. Germline-derived CDR1 and CDR2 are SGHNT and YYREEE (reference sequence). CDR3 in amino acids: CASSPTGGEGTGELFF. CDR3 sequence (DNA): TGTGCCAGCAGCCCCACAGGGGGCGAGGGCACCGGGGAGCTGTTTTTT.

V usage is TRBV11-2 and J usage is TRBJ2-3, with 8 bases that match TRBD2. CDR1 and CDR2 from the germline V gene are SGHAT and FQNNGV. There are 16 residues in the CDR3. V trimming: 3 bases; J trimming: 4 bases; junction bases outside the gene matches: 9. The CDR3 sequence: CASSFSSGSLSDTQYF. The CDR3 nucleotides are TGTGCCAGCAGCTTCTCTAGCGGGTCATTATCAGATACGCAGTATTTT.

The chain has TRBV5-1 and TRBJ1-2; no reliable D call. V lost 2 bases and J lost 3, with 8 bases in between. The CDR3 is 13 residues long. In germline, CDR1 is SGHRS, CDR2 YFSETQ. The CDR3 DNA is TGCGCCAGCAGCTTAGGAGGTGACTATGGCTACACCTTC. Translation gives CASSLGGDYGYTF.

V is TRBV2 and J is TRBJ2-7, with D unresolved. The germline V and J ends were trimmed by 2 bases and 0 bases, with 5 bases remaining between them. The CDR3 has 13 residues. The germline V gene encodes CDR1 SNHLY and CDR2 FYNNEI. The CDR3 region has the DNA TGTGCCAGCAGTGAACCGTTCTCCTACGAGCAGTACTTC. It encodes CASSEPFSYEQYF.

The CDR3 coding sequence is TGCAGCGTTTATGGAGGACAGGGATTAACAGATACGCAGTATTTT. Its protein product is CSVYGGQGLTDTQYF. The chain links TRBV29-1 to TRBJ2-3; TRBD1 matches 8 bases. V was clipped by 5 bases and J by 3 bases; unmatched bases: 10. Looked up from germline, CDR1 is SQVTM and CDR2 is ANQGSEA. This CDR3 is 15 amino acids long.

The DNA of the CDR3 is TGTGCCATCGGTGCGTTCTCCTATGGCTACACCTTC. Residues: CAIGAFSYGYTF. The genes are TRBV10-3 and TRBJ1-2; D is undetermined. From germline, CDR1 is ENHRY and CDR2 SYGVKD. This CDR3 has 12 amino acids. Between the trimmed V and J ends, which lost 8 bases and 4 bases, there was a span of 11 bases.

The chain uses TRBV9 and TRBJ2-2, with 8 nucleotides matching TRBD2. The V gene's germline CDR1 is SGDLS and CDR2 YYNGEE. CDR3 size: 17 residues. J lost 1 base, V lost 0 bases, and 5 bases had no gene match. This CDR3 reads CASSVGGGGKNTGELFF. In DNA, the CDR3 is TGTGCCAGCAGCGTAGGGGGCGGGGGGAAGAACACCGGGGAGCTGTTTTTT.

The gene calls are TRBV5-4 and TRBJ1-2; TRBD1 agrees at 8 bases. With V trimmed by 4 bases and J by 3 bases, 8 bases remained unmatched. Germline assignment: CDR1 SGHNT and CDR2 YYREEE (reference sequence). This CDR3 contains 15 residues. The chain's CDR3 is CASSAGTGFDYGYTF. In DNA, the CDR3 is TGTGCCAGCAGCGCAGGGACAGGATTTGACTATGGCTACACCTTC.

The V and J genes are TRBV5-5 and TRBJ2-4, with D unresolved. Germline assignment: CDR1 SGHKS and CDR2 YYEKEE (reference sequence). The CDR3 consists of 11 residues. The germline V and J ends were trimmed by 2 bases and 8 bases, with 5 bases remaining between them. CDR3 sequence: CASSFRDIQYF. CDR3 nucleotides: TGTGCCAGCAGCTTCCGGGACATTCAGTACTTC.

The rearrangement links TRBV25-1 to TRBJ1-1; 9 nucleotides line up with TRBD1. V was pared by 5 bases and J by 4 bases, with 5 bases of the junction left unmatched. CDR3 length: 14 amino acids. Looked up from germline, CDR1 is MGHDK and CDR2 is SYGVNS. Written as DNA, the CDR3 is TGTGCCAGCAGTCCACGACAGGGGGGCACTGAAGCTTTCTTT. Its protein is CASSPRQGGTEAFF.

The sample holds one count of this clone. At one end, the junction sequence differs from germline, possibly due to a read error. V is TRBV30 and J is TRBJ2-2; possibly TRBD1 for D (6 bases). Looked up from germline, CDR1 is GTSNPN and CDR2 is SVGIG (reference sequence). This CDR3 is 14 amino acids long. The DNA for the CDR3 is TGTGCCTGGAGTCCCACAGGGAACAACGGGGAGCTGTTTTTT. As protein: CAWSPTGNNGELFF.

This chain links TRBV5-1 with TRBJ2-1; 7 positions match TRBD1. This CDR3 spans 15 amino acids. After removal of 4 bases from V and 3 bases from J, the junction contained 7 bases not matched to a gene. Germline loops: CDR1 SGHRS, CDR2 YFSETQ. CDR3 protein: CASSVEDRNYNEQFF. CDR3 DNA sequence: TGCGCCAGCAGCGTTGAGGACAGGAACTACAATGAGCAGTTCTTC.

J is TRBJ2-5 and V is TRBV2; a weak D match, TRBD1 (5 bases). The assigned J gene may be wrong: the sequence end matches TRBJ2-7 better. The CDR3 length is 15 residues. Per germline, CDR1 SNHLY and CDR2 FYNNEI. The CDR3 DNA is TGTGCCAGCAGTGAAAACAGGCGAGGCCCCTACGAGCAGTACTTC. It encodes CASSENRRGPYEQYF.

V and J are TRBV15 and TRBJ2-3, with TRBD2 matching over 7 bases. This CDR3 spans 16 amino acids. The J segment lost 2 bases and the V segment lost 1 base, leaving 6 bases of the junction unmatched. Germline assignment: CDR1 LNHNV and CDR2 YYDKDF (reference sequence). CDR3 region: CATSRGMGGITDTQYF. CDR3 coding DNA: TGTGCCACCAGCAGAGGCATGGGGGGGATCACAGATACGCAGTATTTT.

J is TRBJ2-7 and V is TRBV5-1; 7 positions agree with TRBD1. The CDR3 is 17 residues long. CDR1 is SGHRS and CDR2 is YFSETQ in the germline V gene. V shed 1 base, J shed 3 bases, and the junction held 13 bases outside the gene matches. CDR3 nucleotide sequence: TGCGCCAGCAGCTTGCGGGCCCAGACAGGGACATACTACGAGCAGTACTTC. As protein: CASSLRAQTGTYYEQYF.

This chain links TRBV4-1 with TRBJ2-4, with TRBD2 matching over 11 bases. The CDR3 loop spans 18 amino acids. In germline, CDR1 is MGHRA, CDR2 YSYEKL. After removal of 4 bases from V and 1 base from J, the junction contained 9 bases not matched to a gene. Written as DNA, the CDR3 is TGCGCCAGCAGCCCAGGGGTCTCTAGCGGGGGGGCCAAAAACATTCAGTACTTC. Protein: CASSPGVSSGGAKNIQYF.

This chain uses TRBV6-6 with TRBJ1-2; D is undetermined. The CDR3 loop spans 15 amino acids. CDR1 is MNHNY, CDR2 SVGAGI, per germline (reference sequence). V was shortened by 2 bases and J by 5 bases, with 15 bases between the two germline ends. CDR3 amino acids: CASSYVKPIGYGYTF. CDR3 coding DNA: TGTGCCAGCAGTTACGTCAAGCCCATCGGGTATGGCTACACCTTC.